This entry lists 16 T cell receptor beta chains sequenced from one sample in a study of cytomegalovirus exposure and HLA in healthy donors. The study ran its PCR with 60 Vbeta and 13 Jbeta primers. Sequenced by immunoSEQ multiplex PCR; TCRdb stores in-frame clones only, minus some. The sample holds approximately 110,000 clones, roughly 71% seen once. Sequenced: PBMCs. The receptors were sampled from a woman in her fifties or sixties in good health and CMV-seropositive.

The chain is built from TRBV7-6 and TRBJ2-5; D ambiguous. Looked up from germline, CDR1 is SGHVS and CDR2 is FNYEAQ. The V end lost 5 bases, the J end lost 1 base, and 5 bases lay between the germline ends. This CDR3 comprises 12 residues. This CDR3 is CASSRGQETQYF. DNA of the CDR3: TGTGCCAGCAGCAGAGGCCAAGAGACCCAGTACTTC. The variable domain in full, completed from reference TRBV7-6 and TRBJ2-5, reads GAGVSQSPRYKVTKRGQDVALRCDPISGHVSLYWYRQALGQGPEFLTYFNYEAQQDKSGLPNDRFSAERPEGSISTLTIQRTEQRDSAMYRCASSRGQETQYFGPGTRLLVL.

This clone occurred a few times. The genes are TRBV6-6 and TRBJ2-7, with D possibly matching TRBD2 (7 bases). V was pared by 8 bases and J by 5 bases, with 16 bases between. The length of the CDR3 is 13 residues. CDR1 is MNHNY, CDR2 SVGAGI, per germline (reference sequence). CDR3 DNA: TGTGCCAGCCATCGGGGGGACATGGACGAGCAGTACTTC. Translation: CASHRGDMDEQYF.

In this sample, this clone turned up a few times. The CDR3 loop is CASSPSGLAGSGSYNEQFF. In DNA form, the CDR3 reads TGTGCCAGCAGCCCCTCGGGACTAGCGGGGTCTGGCTCCTACAATGAGCAGTTCTTC. The rearrangement joins TRBV13 to TRBJ2-1; 13 positions match TRBD2. The V gene's germline CDR1 is PRHDT and CDR2 FYEKMQ (reference sequence). The CDR3 is 19 residues long. V dropped 5 bases and J dropped 0; count of bases not matched to a gene: 10. Using reference TRBV13 and TRBJ2-1 for the parts outside the CDR3, the full variable domain is AAGVIQSPRHLIKEKRETATLKCYPIPRHDTVYWYQQGPGQDPQFLISFYEKMQSDKGSIPDRFSAQQFSDYHSELNMSSLELGDSALYFCASSPSGLAGSGSYNEQFFGPGTRLTVL.

The V gene is TRBV5-1, the J gene TRBJ2-7; D is possibly TRBD1 (5 bases). CDR1 and CDR2 (germline): SGHRS, YFSETQ. CDR3 length: 13 residues. V shed 1 base and J shed 2 bases, with 7 bases lying between them. The CDR3 DNA sequence: TGCGCCAGCAGCTTGCCAGGGACCTACGAGCAGTACTTC. As protein: CASSLPGTYEQYF.

V gene TRBV5-5 combines with J gene TRBJ1-2; a possible D gene is TRBD1 (6 bases). V lost 2 bases and J lost 0, with 14 bases in between. Germline loops: CDR1 SGHKS, CDR2 YYEKEE (reference sequence). This CDR3 has 16 residues. CDR3 sequence: CASSFSRGRANYGYTF. The CDR3 nucleotides are TGTGCCAGCAGCTTCTCCAGGGGAAGGGCTAACTATGGCTACACCTTC. The complete variable domain, with remaining parts taken from reference TRBV5-5 and TRBJ1-2, reads DAGVTQSPTHLIKTRGQQVTLRCSPISGHKSVSWYQQVLGQGPQFIFQYYEKEERGRGNFPDRFSARQFPNYSSELNVNALLLGDSALYLCASSFSRGRANYGYTFGSGTRLTVV.

Note on this clone: At one end, the junction sequence differs from germline, possibly due to a read error. The sample carries other DNA sequences with the same CDR3. The J gene is TRBJ2-5, the V gene TRBV6-1; 9 nucleotides line up with TRBD2. Germline lookup yields CDR1 MNHNS and CDR2 SASEGT. This CDR3 comprises 15 residues. For the CDR3, the DNA is TGCGCCAGCAGCCCCTTGCGGGGGGGCCTTGAGACCCAGTACTTC. Translation gives CASSPLRGGLETQYF.

As concerns this clone: Germline and junction disagree at one end, which may indicate a read error. The CDR3 sequence is CSSRPHDGKRVEQYF. The CDR3 nucleotides are TGTTCCAGCAGGCCCCACGACGGAAAACGGGTCGAGCAGTACTTC. The chain combines TRBV7-9 with TRBJ2-7, with no clear D. The length of the CDR3 is 15 residues. Germline CDR1 and CDR2: SEHNR and FQNEAQ (reference sequence).

This clone occurred a few times. The rearrangement joins TRBV13 to TRBJ2-3, with D unclear. The CDR3 totals 15 residues. V lost 1 base, J lost 6 bases, and 14 bases lay in between. Germline V lookup: CDR1 PRHDT, CDR2 FYEKMQ (reference sequence). CDR3 bases: TGTGCCAGCAGCTTAGTATATGGTGGGCCGGATACGCAGTATTTT. It codes for CASSLVYGGPDTQYF.

The chain combines TRBV10-1 with TRBJ2-3; D is perhaps TRBD2 (6 bases). Trimming removed 2 bases at V and 6 bases at J, with 15 bases between. Germline-derived CDR1 and CDR2 are WNHNN and SYGVQD (reference sequence). The length of the CDR3 is 15 residues. Here the CDR3 reads CASSETAGISDTQYF. The CDR3 nucleotides are TGCGCCAGCAGTGAGACGGCGGGAATAAGCGATACGCAGTATTTT.

Turning to this clone: In the same sample, other DNA sequences code for this CDR3. The gene calls are TRBV5-1 and TRBJ1-2, with D uncertain. V was pared by 1 base and J by 1 base, with 8 bases between. CDR3 length: 14 amino acids. Germline V gene data show CDR1 as SGHRS and CDR2 as YFSETQ. CDR3 loop: CASSLNGNNYGYTF. In nucleotides, the CDR3 is TGCGCCAGCAGCTTGAACGGGAATAACTATGGCTACACCTTC.

This clone was seen only a few times. The V gene is TRBV6-1, the J gene TRBJ1-3; no reliable D call. Trimming removed 0 bases from V and 3 bases from J, with 6 bases in between. The CDR3 contains 14 residues. CDR1 is MNHNS, CDR2 SASEGT, per germline. The CDR3 DNA sequence: TGTGCCAGCAGTGAAGCCCGGAGTGGAAACACCATATATTTT. It codes for CASSEARSGNTIYF.

The V and J genes are TRBV19 and TRBJ2-3; the match to TRBD1 covers 7 bases. Trimming removed 6 bases from V and 1 base from J; junction bases left unmatched: 4. CDR3 length equals 14 residues. CDR1 and CDR2 from the germline V gene are LNHDA and SQIVND (reference sequence). CDR3 DNA: TGTGCCAGTAGACTCACAGGGGGCACAGATACGCAGTATTTT. Translating gives CASRLTGGTDTQYF. Using reference TRBV19 and TRBJ2-3 for the parts outside the CDR3, the full variable domain is DGGITQSPKYLFRKEGQNVTLSCEQNLNHDAMYWYRQDPGQGLRLIYYSQIVNDFQKGDIAEGYSVSREKKESFPLTVTSAQKNPTAFYLCASRLTGGTDTQYFGPGTRLTVL.

The chain links TRBV9 to TRBJ2-3; 11 nucleotides line up with TRBD2. The germline V gene has CDR1 SGDLS and CDR2 YYNGEE. The J segment lost 4 bases and the V segment lost 5 bases, leaving 6 bases of the junction unmatched. CDR3 size: 15 residues. CDR3 in DNA: TGTGCCAGCAGTCGTATAGCGGGGGGGCCAGATACGCAGTATTTT. Its protein is CASSRIAGGPDTQYF.

This clone has a count of ten or more. The chain combines TRBV5-1 with TRBJ2-1, with D possibly TRBD2 on 6 matching bases. This CDR3 spans 15 amino acids. V was pared by 7 bases and J by 0 bases, with 14 bases between. The germline V gene has CDR1 SGHRS and CDR2 YFSETQ. CDR3 protein: CASQIAASSYNEQFF. The CDR3 coding sequence is TGCGCCAGCCAGATAGCGGCCAGCTCCTACAATGAGCAGTTCTTC.

The chain couples TRBV5-8 to TRBJ2-1, with 8 bases lining up with TRBD2. Trimming cost V 1 base and J 5 bases; bases outside gene matches: 14. The CDR3 loop spans 18 amino acids. Germline CDR1 reads SGHTS; CDR2 reads YDEGEE. CDR3 region: CASSLLFGPAGDHNEQFF. The DNA of the CDR3 is TGTGCCAGCAGCTTGTTGTTCGGGCCAGCGGGGGATCACAATGAGCAGTTCTTC. The whole variable domain, filled in from reference TRBV5-8 and TRBJ2-1, reads EAGVTQSPTHLIKTRGQQATLRCSPISGHTSVYWYQQALGLGLQFLLWYDEGEERNRGNFPPRFSGRQFPNYSSELNVNALELEDSALYLCASSLLFGPAGDHNEQFFGPGTRLTVL.

The CDR3 is CASILGQGYEQYF. CDR3 in DNA: TGTGCCAGCATCTTGGGACAGGGATACGAGCAGTACTTC. The gene calls are TRBV6-1 and TRBJ2-5; 9 positions agree with TRBD1. The end of the DNA fits TRBJ2-7 better, so the J call may be wrong. CDR1 is MNHNS, CDR2 SASEGT, per germline. This CDR3 is built from 13 residues.